This record covers a single T cell receptor (beta chain). These data belong to a study of blood T cell repertoires in COVID-19. Overall study context: Sources were T cells, B-cell-depleted T cells, or PBMCs; the material itself was cDNA or gDNA.

The germline gives CDR1 MNHNY, CDR2 SVGAGI (reference sequence). The length of the CDR3 is 12 residues. The V gene lost 0 bases and the J gene lost 5 bases, with 5 bases spanning the gap. In the study's own analysis: Scientists estimated how many nucleated cells there were by amplifying reference gene primers. The data were produced by immunoSEQ multiplex PCR, yet TCRdb's version contains in-frame clones alone and is incomplete. V, J and clone size reflect that table, while D and trimming were determined from the DNA. The top ten clones hold 1% of a sample with more than 250,000 clones, 80% to 90% of them seen once.

The gene calls are TRBV6-6 and TRBJ2-7; D remains ambiguous. The material sequenced was peripheral blood. The receptor was isolated from a middle-aged man with active or convalescent COVID-19. CDR3 bases: TGTGCCAGCAGTTACTCCTCTAACGAGCAGTACTTC. Residues: CASSYSSNEQYF.